These T cell receptor beta chains were read from a single sample in a study of cytomegalovirus exposure and HLA in healthy donors. Generated by immunoSEQ multiplex PCR, the TCRdb table keeps only in-frame clones and is missing some. Altogether tens of thousands of clones are present, approximately 60% being singletons, with the ten largest covering about 5.4%. The source material was PBMCs. The origin of the receptors is a boy aged 5-17 years in good health and CMV-seropositive. Each CDR3 is given with its conserved first and last residue. The D gene is left open where the match is weak. The listing skips clone size in some rows; elsewhere it reads once, few, many or a size class.

clone_size: .; d_call: .; v_call: TRBV6-5; j_call: TRBJ2-5; cdr3_nt: TGTGCCAGCAGTAGGGGAAATGGGGAGACCCAGTACTTC; cdr3_aa: CASSRGNGETQYF
clone_size: .; d_call: TRBD1; v_call: TRBV30; j_call: TRBJ2-2; cdr3_nt: TGTGCCTGGAGCGACAGGGGTTTTACCGGGGAGCTGTTTTTT; cdr3_aa: CAWSDRGFTGELFF
clone_size: .; d_call: .; v_call: TRBV27; j_call: TRBJ1-2; cdr3_nt: TGTGCCAGCAGTCCGCGGGACGGCTGGGGGTATGGCTACACCTTC; cdr3_aa: CASSPRDGWGYGYTF
clone_size: .; d_call: TRBD1; v_call: TRBV5-1; j_call: TRBJ2-3; cdr3_nt: TGCGCCAGCAGCTTGGATCTAACAGGGGGCTGGGGCACAGATACGCAGTATTTT; cdr3_aa: CASSLDLTGGWGTDTQYF
clone_size: once; d_call: TRBD1; v_call: TRBV27; j_call: TRBJ1-4; cdr3_nt: TGTGCCAGCAGTTCCCTCTGGACAGGTGCTAATGAAAAACTGTTTTTT; cdr3_aa: CASSSLWTGANEKLFF
clone_size: .; d_call: TRBD1; v_call: TRBV5-4; j_call: TRBJ1-5; cdr3_nt: TGTGCCAGCAGCTTGGATGGGACAGGGGGAAATAGCAATCAGCCCCAGCATTTT; cdr3_aa: CASSLDGTGGNSNQPQHF
clone_size: .; d_call: .; v_call: TRBV7-2; j_call: TRBJ1-1; cdr3_nt: TGTGCCAGCAGCTTAGCCGCGGGGAAAAGATTGAACACTGAAGCTTTCTTT; cdr3_aa: CASSLAAGKRLNTEAFF
clone_size: .; d_call: .; v_call: TRBV21-1; j_call: TRBJ1-2; cdr3_nt: TGTGCCAGCAGGTCCGGGGAACGCTATGGCTACACCTTC; cdr3_aa: CASRSGERYGYTF
clone_size: .; d_call: TRBD1; v_call: TRBV29-1; j_call: TRBJ1-6; cdr3_nt: TGCAGCGTTGCCACAGGGGCGGATTCACCCCTCCACTTT; cdr3_aa: CSVATGADSPLHF
clone_size: .; d_call: TRBD2; v_call: TRBV6-5; j_call: TRBJ2-7; cdr3_nt: TGTGCCAGCAGTTATTTTGGGGACTACTCCTACGAGCCGTACTTC; cdr3_aa: CASSYFGDYSYEPYF
clone_size: .; d_call: .; v_call: TRBV18; j_call: TRBJ1-5; cdr3_nt: TGTGCCAGCTCGCCCGACAGAGACAATCAGCCCCAGCATTTT; cdr3_aa: CASSPDRDNQPQHF
clone_size: .; d_call: TRBD1; v_call: TRBV5-1; j_call: TRBJ2-7; cdr3_nt: TGCGCCAGCAGCTACCTACAGGGGCCGACCTACGAGCAGTACTTC; cdr3_aa: CASSYLQGPTYEQYF
clone_size: .; d_call: TRBD1; v_call: TRBV5-4; j_call: TRBJ2-5; cdr3_nt: TGTGCCAGCAGCCGAGACAGGGGCCTGGAGACCCAGTACTTC; cdr3_aa: CASSRDRGLETQYF
clone_size: .; d_call: .; v_call: TRBV5-4; j_call: TRBJ2-7; cdr3_nt: TGTGCCAGCAGCCCTCTATCTCGGGACGAGCAGTACTTC; cdr3_aa: CASSPLSRDEQYF
clone_size: .; d_call: TRBD1; v_call: TRBV6-1; j_call: TRBJ1-1; cdr3_nt: TGTGCCAGCAGTCGAACAGGGGCTGAAGCTTTCTTT; cdr3_aa: CASSRTGAEAFF
clone_size: .; d_call: TRBD2; v_call: TRBV9; j_call: TRBJ2-1; cdr3_nt: TGTGCCAGCAGCGCCCTTGTAGCGGGCCTTTACAATGAGCAGTTCTTC; cdr3_aa: CASSALVAGLYNEQFF